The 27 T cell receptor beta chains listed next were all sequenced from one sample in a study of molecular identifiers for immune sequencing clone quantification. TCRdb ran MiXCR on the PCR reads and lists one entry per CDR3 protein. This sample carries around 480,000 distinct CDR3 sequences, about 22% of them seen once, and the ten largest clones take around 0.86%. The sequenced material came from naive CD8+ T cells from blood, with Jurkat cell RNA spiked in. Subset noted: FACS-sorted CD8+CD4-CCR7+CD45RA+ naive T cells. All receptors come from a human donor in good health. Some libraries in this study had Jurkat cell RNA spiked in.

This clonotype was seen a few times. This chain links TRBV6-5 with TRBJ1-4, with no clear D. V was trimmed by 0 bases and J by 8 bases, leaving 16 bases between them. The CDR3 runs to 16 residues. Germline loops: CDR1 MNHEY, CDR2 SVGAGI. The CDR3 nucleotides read TGTGCCAGCAGTTACTCGGGCTTCACCGAGGACGAAAAACTGTTTTTT. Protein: CASSYSGFTEDEKLFF.

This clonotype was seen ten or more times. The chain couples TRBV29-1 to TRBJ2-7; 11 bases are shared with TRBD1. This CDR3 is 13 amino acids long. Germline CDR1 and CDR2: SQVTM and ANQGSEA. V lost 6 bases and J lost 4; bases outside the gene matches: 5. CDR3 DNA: TGCAGCGTCCTGGACAGGGGGCAGTACGAGCAGTACTTC. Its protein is CSVLDRGQYEQYF.

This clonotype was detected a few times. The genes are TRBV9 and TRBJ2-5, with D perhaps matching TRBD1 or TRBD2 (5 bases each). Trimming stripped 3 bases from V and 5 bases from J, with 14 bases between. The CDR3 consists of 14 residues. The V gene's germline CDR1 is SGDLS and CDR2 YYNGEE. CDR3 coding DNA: TGTGCCAGCAGCGGGGGGACCGATTGGGAGACCCAGTACTTC. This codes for CASSGGTDWETQYF.

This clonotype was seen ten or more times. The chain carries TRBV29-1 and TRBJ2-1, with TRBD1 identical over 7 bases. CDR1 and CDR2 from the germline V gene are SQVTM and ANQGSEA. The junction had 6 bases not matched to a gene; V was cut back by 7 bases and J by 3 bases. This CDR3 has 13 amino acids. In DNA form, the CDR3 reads TGCAGCGCCCAGACAGGGAGCTACAATGAGCAGTTCTTC. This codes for CSAQTGSYNEQFF.

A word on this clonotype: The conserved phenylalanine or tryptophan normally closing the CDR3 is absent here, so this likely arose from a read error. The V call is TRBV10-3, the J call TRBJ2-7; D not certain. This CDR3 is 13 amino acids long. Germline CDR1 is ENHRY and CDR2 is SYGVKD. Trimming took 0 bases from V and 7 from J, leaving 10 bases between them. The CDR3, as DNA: TGTGCCATCAGTGAGTCGAGCTCAAGGGAGCAGTACCTC. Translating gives CAISESSSREQYL.

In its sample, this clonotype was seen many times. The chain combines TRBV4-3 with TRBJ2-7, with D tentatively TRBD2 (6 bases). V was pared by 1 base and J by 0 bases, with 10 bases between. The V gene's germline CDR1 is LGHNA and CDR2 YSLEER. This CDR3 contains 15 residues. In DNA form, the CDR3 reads TGCGCCAGCAGCCAAGGCGGAGGGAGCTCCTACGAGCAGTACTTC. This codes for CASSQGGGSSYEQYF.

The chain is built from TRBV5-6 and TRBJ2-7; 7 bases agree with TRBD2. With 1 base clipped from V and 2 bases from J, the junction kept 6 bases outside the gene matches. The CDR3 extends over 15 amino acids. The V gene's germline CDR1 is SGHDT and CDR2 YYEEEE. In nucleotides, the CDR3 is TGTGCCAGCAGCTTGAGCGGGACTCCCACCTACGAGCAGTACTTC. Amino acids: CASSLSGTPTYEQYF.

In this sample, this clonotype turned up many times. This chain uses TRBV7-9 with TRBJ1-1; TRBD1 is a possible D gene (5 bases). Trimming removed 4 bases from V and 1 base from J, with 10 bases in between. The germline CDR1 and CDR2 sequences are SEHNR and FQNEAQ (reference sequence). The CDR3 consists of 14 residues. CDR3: CASSSPTENTEAFF. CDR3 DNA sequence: TGTGCCAGCAGCTCTCCGACAGAGAACACTGAAGCTTTCTTT.

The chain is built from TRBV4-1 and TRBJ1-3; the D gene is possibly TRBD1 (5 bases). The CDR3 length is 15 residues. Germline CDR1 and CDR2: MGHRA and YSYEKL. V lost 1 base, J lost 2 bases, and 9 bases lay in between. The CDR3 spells CASSQGAGTGNTIYF. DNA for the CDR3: TGCGCCAGCAGCCAAGGAGCAGGGACTGGAAACACCATATATTTT.

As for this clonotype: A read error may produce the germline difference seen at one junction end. The chain's CDR3 is CASSQEGLGGPSNTEALF. Written as DNA, the CDR3 is TGCGCCAGCAGCCAAGAGGGTCTAGGGGGTCCGTCGAACACTGAAGCTTTATTT. This sequence joins TRBV4-1 and TRBJ1-1, with a possible D match to TRBD1 (6 bases). The germline V gene has CDR1 MGHRA and CDR2 YSYEKL. The CDR3 sequence is 18 residues long.

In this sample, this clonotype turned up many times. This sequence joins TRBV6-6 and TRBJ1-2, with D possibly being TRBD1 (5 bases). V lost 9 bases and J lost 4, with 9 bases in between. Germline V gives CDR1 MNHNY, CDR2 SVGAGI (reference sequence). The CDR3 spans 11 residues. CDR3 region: CARGELYGYTF. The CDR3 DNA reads TGTGCCAGGGGGGAGCTCTATGGCTACACCTTC.

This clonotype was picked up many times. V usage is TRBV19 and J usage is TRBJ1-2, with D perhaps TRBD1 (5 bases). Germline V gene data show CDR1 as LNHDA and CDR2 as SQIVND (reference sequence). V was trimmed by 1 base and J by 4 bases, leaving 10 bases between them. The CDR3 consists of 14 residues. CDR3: CASSIGPDSYGYTF. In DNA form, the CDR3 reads TGTGCCAGTAGTATAGGCCCCGACAGCTATGGCTACACCTTC.

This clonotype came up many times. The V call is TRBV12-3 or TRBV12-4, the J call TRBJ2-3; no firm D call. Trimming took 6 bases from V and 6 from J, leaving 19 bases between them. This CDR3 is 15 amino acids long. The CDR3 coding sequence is TGTGCCAGCAGCCAAGGCGACTTTAGCTTTGATACGCAGTATTTT. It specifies CASSQGDFSFDTQYF.

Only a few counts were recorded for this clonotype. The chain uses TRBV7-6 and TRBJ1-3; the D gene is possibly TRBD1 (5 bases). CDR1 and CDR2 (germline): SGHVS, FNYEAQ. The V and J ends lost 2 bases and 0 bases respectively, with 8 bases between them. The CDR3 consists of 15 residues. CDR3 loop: CASSLTTDSGNTIYF. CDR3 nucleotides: TGTGCCAGCAGCTTAACGACAGACTCTGGAAACACCATATATTTT. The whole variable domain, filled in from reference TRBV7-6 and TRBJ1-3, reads GAGVSQSPRYKVTKRGQDVALRCDPISGHVSLYWYRQALGQGPEFLTYFNYEAQQDKSGLPNDRFSAERPEGSISTLTIQRTEQRDSAMYRCASSLTTDSGNTIYFGEGSWLTVV.

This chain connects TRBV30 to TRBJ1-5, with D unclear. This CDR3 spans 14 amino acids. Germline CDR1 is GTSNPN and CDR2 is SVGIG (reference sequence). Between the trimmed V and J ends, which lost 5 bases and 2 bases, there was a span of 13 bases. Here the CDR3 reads CAWGDHSGNQPQHF. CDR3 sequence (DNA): TGTGCCTGGGGGGATCATTCGGGCAATCAGCCCCAGCATTTT. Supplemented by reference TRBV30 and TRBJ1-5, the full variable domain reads SQTIHQWPATLVQPVGSPLSLECTVEGTSNPNLYWYRQAAGRGLQLLFYSVGIGQISSEVPQNLSASRPQDRQFILSSKKLLLSDSGFYLCAWGDHSGNQPQHFGDGTRLSIL.

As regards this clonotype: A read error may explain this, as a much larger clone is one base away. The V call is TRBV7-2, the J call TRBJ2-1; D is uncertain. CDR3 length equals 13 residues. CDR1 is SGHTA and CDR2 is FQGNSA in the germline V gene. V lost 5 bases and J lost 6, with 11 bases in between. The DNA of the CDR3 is TGTGCCAGCAGCCAATGGGTGGTCAATGAGCAGTTCTTC. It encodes CASSQWVVNEQFF. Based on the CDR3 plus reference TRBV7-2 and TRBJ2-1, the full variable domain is GAGVSQSPSNKVTEKGKDVELRCDPISGHTALYWYRQSLGQGLEFLIYFQGNSAPDKSGLPSDRFSAERTGGSVSTLTIQRTQQEDSAVYLCASSQWVVNEQFFGPGTRLTVL.

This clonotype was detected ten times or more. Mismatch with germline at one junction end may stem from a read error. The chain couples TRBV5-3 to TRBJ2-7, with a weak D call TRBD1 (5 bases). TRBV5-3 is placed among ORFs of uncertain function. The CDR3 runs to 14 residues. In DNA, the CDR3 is TGTGCCAGCAGCTTGGGGCAGTCAGCCTACGAGCAGTACTTC. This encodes CASSLGQSAYEQYF.

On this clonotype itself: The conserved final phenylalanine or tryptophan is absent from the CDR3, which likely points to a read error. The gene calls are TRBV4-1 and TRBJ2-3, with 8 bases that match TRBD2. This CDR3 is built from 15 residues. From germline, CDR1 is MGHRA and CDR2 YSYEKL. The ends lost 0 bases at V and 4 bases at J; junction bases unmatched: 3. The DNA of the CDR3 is TGCGCCAGCAGCCAAGATAGGGGACTAGCAGATACGCAGTATCTT. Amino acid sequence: CASSQDRGLADTQYL.

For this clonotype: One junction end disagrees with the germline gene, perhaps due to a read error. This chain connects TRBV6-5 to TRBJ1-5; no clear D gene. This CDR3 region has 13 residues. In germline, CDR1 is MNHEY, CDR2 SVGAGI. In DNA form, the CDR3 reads TGTGTCAGCGGGGTTCATAGCAATCAGCCCCAGCATTTT. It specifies CVSGVHSNQPQHF.

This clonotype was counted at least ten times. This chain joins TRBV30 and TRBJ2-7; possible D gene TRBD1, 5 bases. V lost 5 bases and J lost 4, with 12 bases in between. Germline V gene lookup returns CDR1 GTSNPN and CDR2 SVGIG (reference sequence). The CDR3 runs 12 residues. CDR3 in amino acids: CAWGRATYEQYF. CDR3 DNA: TGTGCCTGGGGCAGGGCAACGTACGAGCAGTACTTC.

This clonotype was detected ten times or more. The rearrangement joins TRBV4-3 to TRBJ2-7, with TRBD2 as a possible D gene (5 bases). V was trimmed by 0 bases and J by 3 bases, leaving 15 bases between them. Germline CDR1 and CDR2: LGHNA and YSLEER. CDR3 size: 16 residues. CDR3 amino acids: CASSQDRAGIYYEQYF. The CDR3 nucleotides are TGCGCCAGCAGCCAAGATAGGGCCGGGATCTACTACGAGCAGTACTTC.

CDR3 sequence reads: CASSQGIGYDEQYF. The CDR3 bases are TGCGCCAGCAGCCAAGGGATAGGGTACGACGAGCAGTACTTC. The chain has TRBV4-3 and TRBJ2-7; D is unclear. CDR3 length equals 14 residues. Germline CDR1 reads LGHNA; CDR2 reads YSLEER. V was trimmed by 1 base and J by 5 bases, leaving 12 bases between them.

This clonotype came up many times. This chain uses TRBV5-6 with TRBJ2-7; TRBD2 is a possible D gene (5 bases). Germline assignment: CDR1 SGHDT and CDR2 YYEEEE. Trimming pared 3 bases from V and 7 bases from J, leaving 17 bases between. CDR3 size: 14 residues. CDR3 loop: CASSYGSGSGEQYF. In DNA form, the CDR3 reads TGTGCCAGCAGCTATGGTTCGGGGTCGGGGGAGCAGTACTTC.

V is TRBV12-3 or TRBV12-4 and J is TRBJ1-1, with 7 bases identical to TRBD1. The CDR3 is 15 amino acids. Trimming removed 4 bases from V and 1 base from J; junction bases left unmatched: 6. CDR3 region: CASSSPGTENTEAFF. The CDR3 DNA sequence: TGTGCCAGCAGTTCCCCCGGGACAGAGAACACTGAAGCTTTCTTT.

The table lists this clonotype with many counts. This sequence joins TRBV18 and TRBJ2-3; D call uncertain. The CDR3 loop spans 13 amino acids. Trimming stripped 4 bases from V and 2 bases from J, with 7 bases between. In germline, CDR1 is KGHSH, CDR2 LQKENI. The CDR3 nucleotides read TGTGCCAGCTCACAAGACAACACAGATACGCAGTATTTT. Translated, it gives CASSQDNTDTQYF.

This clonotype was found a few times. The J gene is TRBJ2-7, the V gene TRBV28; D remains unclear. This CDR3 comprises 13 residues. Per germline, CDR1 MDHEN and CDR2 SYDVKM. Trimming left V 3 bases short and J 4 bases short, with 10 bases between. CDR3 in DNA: TGTGCCAGCAGTTTCCCCGAAGGGTACGAGCAGTACTTC. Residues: CASSFPEGYEQYF.

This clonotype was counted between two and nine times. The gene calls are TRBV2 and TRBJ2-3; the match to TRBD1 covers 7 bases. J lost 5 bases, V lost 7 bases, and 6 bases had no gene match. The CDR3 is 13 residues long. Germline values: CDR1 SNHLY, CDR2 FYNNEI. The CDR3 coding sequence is TGTGCCAGCATTCCTCAGGGGGAAGATACGCAGTATTTT. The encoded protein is CASIPQGEDTQYF.